One sample yielded the 28 T cell receptor beta chains listed below, sequenced in a study of T cells in Graves' hyperthyroidism and ophthalmopathy. Amplification of TCR beta CDR3 regions was performed using RNA transcripts as template. HTBI primers were employed in a first-round RT-PCR of the TCR CDR3. TCRdb processed the multiplex PCR reads anew with MiXCR; each CDR3 protein has one entry. The repertoire consists of 300,000 to 450,000 distinct CDR3 sequences, with just under 25% occurring once and the leading ten covering around 70%. The specimen sequenced was blood. These receptors were obtained from a man in his fifties or sixties with Graves' hyperthyroidism.

This chain links TRBV19 with TRBJ1-2; TRBD1 might be the D (5 bases). Deletions cut 4 bases from V and 4 bases from J, with 16 bases between. The CDR3 loop spans 15 amino acids. Germline CDR1 LNHDA, CDR2 SQIVND (reference sequence). CDR3 loop: CASSRGDVDSYGYTF. The CDR3 DNA follows: TGTGCCAGTAGTAGAGGGGACGTCGACTCCTATGGCTACACCTTC.

The V gene is TRBV20-1, the J gene TRBJ1-4, with D maybe TRBD1 (6 bases). Germline CDR1 and CDR2: DFQATT and SNEGSKA (reference sequence). The CDR3 has 14 residues. Deletions cut 5 bases from V and 6 bases from J, with 16 bases between. As DNA, the CDR3 is TGCAGTGCTGGCCCACAGGGTCGTGATGAAAAACTGTTTTTT. This sequence encodes CSAGPQGRDEKLFF.

The V and J genes are TRBV20-1 and TRBJ2-7, with 8 bases identical to TRBD1. J gave up 6 bases and V 2 bases, and 3 bases lay outside the gene matches. The CDR3 runs to 12 residues. Per germline, CDR1 DFQATT and CDR2 SNEGSKA (reference sequence). As DNA, the CDR3 is TGCAGTGCTAGACAGGGGGCAGGCGAGCAGTACTTC. It encodes CSARQGAGEQYF.

The rearrangement joins TRBV6-1 to TRBJ1-2; D gene uncertain. Germline V gene data show CDR1 as MNHNS and CDR2 as SASEGT. The CDR3 extends over 14 amino acids. V lost 0 bases to trimming and J lost 4 bases, with 9 bases between them. CDR3 in DNA: TGTGCCAGCAGTGAAGCGCAACGGAGCTATGGCTACACCTTC. This translates into CASSEAQRSYGYTF.

This chain uses TRBV6-1 with TRBJ2-3; TRBD2 agrees at 13 bases. The CDR3 is 17 amino acids. Trimming removed 8 bases from V and 5 bases from J; junction bases left unmatched: 13. The germline V gene has CDR1 MNHNS and CDR2 SASEGT. This CDR3 is CASAGRTSGSLVDTQYF. CDR3 sequence (DNA): TGTGCCAGCGCCGGTCGGACTAGCGGGAGCCTTGTAGATACGCAGTATTTT.

This clonotype was picked up many times. The CDR3 bases are TGTGCCAGCAGACCAAGGGGACAGGGGGCCTACGAGCAGTACTTC. Amino acids: CASRPRGQGAYEQYF. V and J are TRBV2 and TRBJ2-7, with 11 bases that match TRBD1. The germline gives CDR1 SNHLY, CDR2 FYNNEI. The CDR3 sequence is 15 residues long. V shed 6 bases, J shed 2 bases, and the junction held 6 bases outside the gene matches.

This sequence joins TRBV20-1 and TRBJ2-7; 8 nucleotides align to TRBD2. V dropped 3 bases and J dropped 4; count of bases not matched to a gene: 14. This CDR3 region has 16 residues. Germline V gene data show CDR1 as DFQATT and CDR2 as SNEGSKA (reference sequence). The CDR3 protein is CSASPPTGRASYEQYF. CDR3 coding DNA: TGCAGTGCTAGTCCCCCAACCGGGAGGGCTAGTTACGAGCAGTACTTC.

The chain employs TRBV3-1 and TRBJ1-3, with D perhaps matching TRBD1 (5 bases). The V end lost 0 bases, the J end lost 4 bases, and 10 bases lay between the germline ends. The CDR3 is 15 amino acids. CDR1 and CDR2 from the germline V gene are LGHDT and YNNKEL (reference sequence). For the CDR3, the DNA is TGTGCCAGCAGCCAAGACAGGGTCGGCGGAAACACCATATATTTT. Its protein product is CASSQDRVGGNTIYF.

The rearrangement links TRBV11-3 to TRBJ2-4, with a tentative D call TRBD2 (5 bases). The CDR3 length is 15 residues. From germline, CDR1 is SGHNT and CDR2 YENEEA. The germline V and J ends were trimmed by 5 bases and 1 base, with 12 bases remaining between them. CDR3 DNA sequence: TGTGCCAGCAGCCCCGGAGGAAGGGCCAAAAACATTCAGTACTTC. Its translation: CASSPGGRAKNIQYF.

The chain combines TRBV20-1 with TRBJ1-5; D call uncertain. The length of the CDR3 is 12 residues. Trimming removed 5 bases at V and 8 bases at J, with 13 bases between. Germline CDR1 is DFQATT and CDR2 is SNEGSKA (reference sequence). CDR3 protein: CSALDVGKPQHF. As DNA, the CDR3 is TGCAGTGCTCTGGACGTAGGCAAGCCCCAGCATTTT.

V is TRBV19 and J is TRBJ2-3; 8 bases fit TRBD2. After removal of 10 bases from V and 2 bases from J, the junction contained 11 bases not matched to a gene. Per germline, CDR1 LNHDA and CDR2 SQIVND (reference sequence). The CDR3 loop spans 15 amino acids. The CDR3, as DNA: TGTGCCACTCTGAGAGCGGGGGCTAACACAGATACGCAGTATTTT. This gives the protein CATLRAGANTDTQYF.

As to this clonotype: This could be a read error, since a much larger clone is one nucleotide away. The genes are TRBV12-3 or TRBV12-4 and TRBJ2-5; perhaps TRBD1 as D (6 bases). V was shortened by 5 bases and J by 6 bases, with 22 bases between the two germline ends. The CDR3 is 16 amino acids. The CDR3 spells CASSHQTGPTVKTQYF. The DNA of the CDR3 is TGTGCCAGCAGTCATCAAACAGGGCCCACCGTGAAGACCCAGTACTTC.

The chain recombines TRBV12-3 or TRBV12-4 with TRBJ1-4; 8 bases are shared with TRBD1. After removal of 5 bases from V and 6 bases from J, the junction contained 5 bases not matched to a gene. The CDR3 totals 14 residues. The CDR3 reads CASSTGTGYEKLFF. The CDR3 region has the DNA TGTGCCAGCAGTACCGGGACAGGCTATGAAAAACTGTTTTTT.

This clonotype was observed at least ten times. This chain connects TRBV2 to TRBJ2-1; tentatively, D is TRBD2 (5 bases). Germline CDR1 and CDR2: SNHLY and FYNNEI. V gave up 6 bases and J gave up 0 bases, with 15 bases separating them. The CDR3 has 16 amino acids. CDR3 sequence: CASRRSRGSSYNEQFF. In nucleotides, the CDR3 is TGTGCCAGCAGGCGGTCCCGGGGTAGCTCCTACAATGAGCAGTTCTTC. Supplemented by reference TRBV2 and TRBJ2-1, the full variable domain reads EPEVTQTPSHQVTQMGQEVILRCVPISNHLYFYWYRQILGQKVEFLVSFYNNEISEKSEIFDDQFSVERPDGSNFTLKIRSTKLEDSAMYFCASRRSRGSSYNEQFFGPGTRLTVL.

This clonotype appeared many times. The chain employs TRBV7-2 and TRBJ2-3, with unresolved D. The V gene's germline CDR1 is SGHTA and CDR2 FQGNSA. V was pared by 2 bases and J by 2 bases, with 8 bases between. This CDR3 spans 14 amino acids. DNA for the CDR3: TGTGCCAGCAGCTTATTCTCAAACACAGATACGCAGTATTTT. This translates into CASSLFSNTDTQYF.

Only a few counts were recorded for this clonotype. This chain links TRBV20-1 with TRBJ2-7, with TRBD1 identical over 11 bases. Germline V lookup: CDR1 DFQATT, CDR2 SNEGSKA (reference sequence). The CDR3 consists of 16 residues. V shed 5 bases and J 6 bases; nucleotides not matched to a gene: 15. The CDR3 loop reads CSAPGTGGRFTGEQYF. The CDR3 region has the DNA TGCAGTGCTCCCGGGACAGGGGGTCGATTTACGGGCGAGCAGTACTTC.

This clonotype was observed at least ten times. The V call is TRBV4-1, the J call TRBJ2-1; D unclear. The CDR3 sequence is 13 residues long. Per the germline V gene, CDR1 is MGHRA and CDR2 is YSYEKL. The V end was cut by 4 bases, the J end by 8 bases, with 12 bases between. The CDR3, as DNA: TGCGCCAGCAGCCCAAGCGTCAGGCATGAGCAGTTCTTC. Its protein is CASSPSVRHEQFF.

This clonotype was counted at least ten times. The rearrangement links TRBV6-1 to TRBJ2-5, with TRBD1 matching over 7 bases. Per the germline V gene, CDR1 is MNHNS and CDR2 is SASEGT. The ends lost 6 bases at V and 5 bases at J; junction bases unmatched: 9. This CDR3 contains 14 residues. This chain's CDR3 is CASRRTGTAETQYF. In nucleotides, the CDR3 is TGTGCCAGCAGACGAACCGGGACAGCGGAGACCCAGTACTTC.

This chain joins TRBV30 and TRBJ2-3; either TRBD1 or TRBD2 may fit D (6 bases each). Between the trimmed V and J ends, which lost 2 bases and 1 base, there was a span of 10 bases. Per the germline V gene, CDR1 is GTSNPN and CDR2 is SVGIG (reference sequence). This CDR3 is built from 14 residues. The CDR3 coding sequence is TGTGCCTGGAGTCGGGGGCTCGGCACAGATACGCAGTATTTT. Its protein is CAWSRGLGTDTQYF.

This clonotype was counted many times. The chain carries TRBV12-3 or TRBV12-4 and TRBJ2-3; no definite D call. The V and J ends lost 1 base and 1 base respectively, with 9 bases between them. The CDR3 contains 15 residues. CDR3 DNA: TGTGCCAGCAGTTTAGATCCTGGGGGCACAGATACGCAGTATTTT. Its protein is CASSLDPGGTDTQYF.

This clonotype came up a few times. The CDR3 DNA reads TGTGCCAGCGCTGACAGGGGCGGGAACACCGGGGAGCTGTTTTTT. The encoded protein is CASADRGGNTGELFF. J is TRBJ2-2 and V is TRBV27; TRBD1 aligns across 8 bases. The CDR3 runs to 15 residues. Germline loops: CDR1 MNHEY, CDR2 SMNVEV (reference sequence). V was clipped by 8 bases and J by 1 base; unmatched bases: 6.

Many counts were recorded for this clonotype. This chain uses TRBV5-1 with TRBJ2-7, with TRBD1 matching over 8 bases. CDR1 is SGHRS, CDR2 YFSETQ, per germline. This CDR3 comprises 13 residues. Trimming took 2 bases from V and 4 from J; bases not matched to a gene: 2. The CDR3 reads CASSLYRGYEQYF. Written as DNA, the CDR3 is TGCGCCAGCAGCTTATACAGGGGGTACGAGCAGTACTTC.

In DNA, the CDR3 is TGCGCCAGCAGCCAACAGGGTTTAGTCGGGGAGCTGTTTTTT. It specifies CASSQQGLVGELFF. V usage is TRBV4-1 and J usage is TRBJ2-2; weak D call: TRBD1 (5 bases). Between the trimmed V and J ends, which lost 2 bases and 7 bases, there was a span of 11 bases. The V gene's germline CDR1 is MGHRA and CDR2 YSYEKL. The CDR3 loop spans 14 amino acids.

This clonotype was seen at least ten times. V and J are TRBV28 and TRBJ2-5, with TRBD1 matching 8 bases. Germline trimming cut 6 bases from V and 1 base from J; bases unmatched to any gene: 1. Germline-derived CDR1 and CDR2 are MDHEN and SYDVKM. The CDR3 covers 13 residues. In DNA, the CDR3 is TGTGCCAGCAGCGGACAGGGCCAAGAGACCCAGTACTTC. It encodes CASSGQGQETQYF.

J is TRBJ1-6 and V is TRBV27, with 9 positions matching TRBD1. CDR1 is MNHEY, CDR2 SMNVEV, per germline (reference sequence). V shed 5 bases, J shed 10 bases, and the junction held 9 bases outside the gene matches. This CDR3 is built from 15 residues. In nucleotides, the CDR3 is TGTGCCAGCAGTCCTACAGGGGGCGCAGTCTCACCCCTCCACTTT. Translated, it gives CASSPTGGAVSPLHF.

This clonotype has just a few counts. The rearrangement joins TRBV19 to TRBJ1-2; unclear D gene. The CDR3 is 13 residues long. Germline V gene sequence: CDR1 LNHDA, CDR2 SQIVND (reference sequence). V was trimmed by 3 bases and J by 4 bases, leaving 9 bases between them. For the CDR3, the DNA is TGTGCCAGTAGTATGTCAGGCAGCTATGGCTACACCTTC. Protein: CASSMSGSYGYTF.

This clonotype was observed a handful of times. The V gene is TRBV18, the J gene TRBJ1-1, with TRBD1 matching over 7 bases. This CDR3 spans 12 amino acids. V shed 5 bases and J 6 bases; nucleotides not matched to a gene: 3. CDR1 and CDR2 from the germline V gene are KGHSH and LQKENI. CDR3 nucleotides: TGTGCCAGCTCAGTCCAGGGGGCTGAAGCTTTCTTT. This gives the protein CASSVQGAEAFF.

This clonotype was found a few times. The V call is TRBV7-2, the J call TRBJ2-2; D is undetermined. This CDR3 comprises 14 residues. Germline-derived CDR1 and CDR2 are SGHTA and FQGNSA. V was shortened by 0 bases and J by 6 bases, with 8 bases between the two germline ends. CDR3 nucleotide sequence: TGTGCCAGCAGCTTAGCGGGGATCGCCGGGGAGCTGTTTTTT. Amino acid sequence: CASSLAGIAGELFF.